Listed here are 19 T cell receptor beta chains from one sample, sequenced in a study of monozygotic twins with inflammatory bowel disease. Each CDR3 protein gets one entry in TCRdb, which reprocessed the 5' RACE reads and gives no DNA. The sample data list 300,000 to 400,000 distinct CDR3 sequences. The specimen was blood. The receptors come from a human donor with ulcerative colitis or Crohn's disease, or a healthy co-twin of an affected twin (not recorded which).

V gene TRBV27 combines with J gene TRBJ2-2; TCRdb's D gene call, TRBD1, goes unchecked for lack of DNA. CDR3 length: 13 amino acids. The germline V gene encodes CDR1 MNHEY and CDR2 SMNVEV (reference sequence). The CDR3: CASSWDRTGELFF.

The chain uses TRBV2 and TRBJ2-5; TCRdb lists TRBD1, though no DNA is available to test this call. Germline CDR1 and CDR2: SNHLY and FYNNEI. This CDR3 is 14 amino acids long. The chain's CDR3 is CASSRTSSTETQYF.

CDR3 protein: CATSRGQGDGYTF. The rearrangement joins TRBV15 to TRBJ1-2; lacking DNA, the TRBD1 call made by TCRdb goes unchecked. CDR3 length equals 13 residues. Germline lookup yields CDR1 LNHNV and CDR2 YYDKDF (reference sequence).

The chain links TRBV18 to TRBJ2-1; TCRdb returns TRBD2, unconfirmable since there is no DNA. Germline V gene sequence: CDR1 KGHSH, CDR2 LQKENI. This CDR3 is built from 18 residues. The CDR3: CASSSPPGGGKVGNEQFF.

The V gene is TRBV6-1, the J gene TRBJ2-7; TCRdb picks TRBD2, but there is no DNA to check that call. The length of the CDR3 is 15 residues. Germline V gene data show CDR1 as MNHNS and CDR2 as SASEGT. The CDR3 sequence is CASSDRLAGSYEQYF.

CDR3 sequence: CASSGGLAGASYEQYF. The V call is TRBV5-1, the J call TRBJ2-7; TCRdb reports TRBD2, a call that lacks DNA to check it against. This CDR3 is 16 amino acids long. In germline, CDR1 is SGHRS, CDR2 YFSETQ.

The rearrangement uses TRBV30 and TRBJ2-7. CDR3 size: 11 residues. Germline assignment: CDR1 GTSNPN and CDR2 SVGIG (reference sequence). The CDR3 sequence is CAWSSTYEQYF.

The CDR3 loop reads CASRTGGGGYEQYF. This chain connects TRBV28 to TRBJ2-7; checking the TCRdb D call of TRBD1 is not possible without DNA. The length of the CDR3 is 14 residues. The germline V gene has CDR1 MDHEN and CDR2 SYDVKM.

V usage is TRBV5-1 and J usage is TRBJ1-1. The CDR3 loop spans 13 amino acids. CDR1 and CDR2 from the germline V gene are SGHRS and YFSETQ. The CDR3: CASSLAKNTEAFF.

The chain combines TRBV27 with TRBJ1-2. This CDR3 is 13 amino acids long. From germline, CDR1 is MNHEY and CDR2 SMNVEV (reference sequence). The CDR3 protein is CASSFRGLYGYTF.

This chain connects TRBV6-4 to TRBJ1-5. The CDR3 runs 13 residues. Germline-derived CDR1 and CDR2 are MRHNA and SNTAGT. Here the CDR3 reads CASSVEGGMPQHF.

The chain's CDR3 is CASSPGGATAGSTEAFF. This chain links TRBV5-4 with TRBJ1-1; TCRdb indicates TRBD1, and absent DNA this call remains unverified. The CDR3 spans 17 residues. Germline CDR1 is SGHNT and CDR2 is YYREEE (reference sequence).

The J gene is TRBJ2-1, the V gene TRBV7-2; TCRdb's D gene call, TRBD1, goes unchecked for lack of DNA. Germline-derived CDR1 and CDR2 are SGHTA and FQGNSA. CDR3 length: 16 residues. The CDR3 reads CASSPRQGAPYNEQFF.

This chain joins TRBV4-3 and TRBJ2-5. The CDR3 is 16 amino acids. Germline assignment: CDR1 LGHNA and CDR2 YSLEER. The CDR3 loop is CASSQEFRFFKETQYF.

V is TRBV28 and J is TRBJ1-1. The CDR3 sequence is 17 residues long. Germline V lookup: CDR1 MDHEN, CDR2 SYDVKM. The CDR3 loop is CASSSSPWGGPNTEAFF.

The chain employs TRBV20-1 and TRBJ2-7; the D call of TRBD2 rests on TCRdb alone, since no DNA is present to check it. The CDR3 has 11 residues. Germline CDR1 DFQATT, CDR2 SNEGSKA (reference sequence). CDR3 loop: CSAGTSGGQYF.

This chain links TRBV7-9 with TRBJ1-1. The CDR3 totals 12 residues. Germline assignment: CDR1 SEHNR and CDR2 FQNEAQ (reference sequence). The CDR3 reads CASSFLVTEAFF.

The CDR3: CASSLDTGEGSYEQYF. V is TRBV7-8 and J is TRBJ2-7; there is no DNA to check the TCRdb D call of TRBD1. Per the germline V gene, CDR1 is SGHVS and CDR2 is FQNEAQ. The CDR3 length is 16 residues.

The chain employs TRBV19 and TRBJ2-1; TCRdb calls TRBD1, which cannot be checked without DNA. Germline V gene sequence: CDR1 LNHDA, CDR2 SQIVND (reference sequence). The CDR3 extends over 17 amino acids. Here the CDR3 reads CASSMGRGGYSYNEQFF.